This TCR beta chain was captured by sequencing in a study of control samples from healthy donors and cancer patients. The data were produced by immunoSEQ multiplex PCR, yet TCRdb's version contains in-frame clones alone and is incomplete. The sample yields approximately 17,000 clones, less than 90% seen once. V lost 2 bases to trimming and J lost 7 bases, with 11 bases between them. Germline V gives CDR1 WNHNN, CDR2 SYGVQD (reference sequence). The CDR3 spans 14 residues. The receptor comes from a man aged 60-69 years with head and neck cancer. The chain has TRBV10-1 and TRBJ1-4; D ambiguous. Sequenced: PBMCs. CDR3 sequence (DNA): TGCGCCAGCAGTGAGGGTGCGGTAGGTGAAAAACTGTTTTTT. The encoded protein is CASSEGAVGEKLFF.